This T cell receptor beta chain was found in a study of Graves' ophthalmopathy and Graves' hyperthyroidism. Study as a whole: Peripheral blood was collected at initial diagnosis, before any treatment. Study results and caveats: Ophthalmopathy could be told apart from stable hyperthyroidism by a 13-signature model (approximately 91% sensitivity, about 80% specificity). The majority of expanded thyroid clonotypes above 0.001 frequency also occurred in blood.

V was shortened by 6 bases and J by 8 bases, with 19 bases between the two germline ends. This CDR3 comprises 14 residues. Germline lookup yields CDR1 SNHLY and CDR2 FYNNEI. The authors amplified TCR beta CDR3 regions from RNA transcripts. The workflow started with a first-round RT-PCR run with HTBI primers and then moved on to a second-round multiplex PCR. Using its own MiXCR run on the multiplex PCR reads, TCRdb lists one record per CDR3 protein. The table lists 150,000 or so distinct CDR3 sequences, over 35% of them singletons. Comments on this clonotype: Its antigen remains unidentified.

This chain connects TRBV2 to TRBJ1-2; the D gene is possibly TRBD1 (5 bases). This TCR came from a woman aged 40 to 50 with Graves' ophthalmopathy. What was sequenced was peripheral blood. The CDR3 DNA sequence: TGTGCCAGCAGCCCCAGGGCCATTGAGTGGGGCTACACCTTC. The encoded protein is CASSPRAIEWGYTF.